This T cell receptor beta chain was identified in a study of CD8 T cells in Susac syndrome. Study-level findings and limits: The authors acknowledged that their TCR sequencing and HLA analysis involved a relatively small number of individuals.

As to this clonotype: As yet, its antigen is unknown.

TCR beta from blood CD8+ and CD4+ T cells was sequenced. After extraction with the RNeasy kit, roughly 0.5 to 1 ug of the RNA was reverse transcribed using random hexamers. TCRdb itself ran the immunoSEQ multiplex PCR reads through MiXCR, one entry per CDR3 protein. The table includes 95,000 to 150,000 distinct CDR3 sequences, 85% to 95% detected once. CDR1 and CDR2 from the germline V gene are SQVTM and ANQGSEA. This CDR3 contains 19 residues. V shed 0 bases, J shed 0 bases, and the junction held 15 bases outside the gene matches. This chain joins TRBV29-1 and TRBJ2-3; 7 bases agree with TRBD2. Sequenced: CD8+ T cells from PBMCs. This TCR was recovered from a human donor with Susac syndrome. Here the CDR3 reads CSVEDASGNVSSSTDTQYF. The DNA of the CDR3 is TGCAGCGTTGAAGATGCTAGCGGCAACGTAAGCTCTAGCACAGATACGCAGTATTTT.